This passage covers 27 T cell receptor beta chains from one sample sequenced in a study of T cell responses to AZD1222 COVID-19 vaccine. Here immunoSEQ multiplex PCR was the method, and the copy in TCRdb shows in-frame clones only, minus some. The sample carries roughly 50,000 clones, more than 60% recorded once. The sequenced sample was peripheral blood, obtained on day 0 of AZD1222 vaccination. These receptors were obtained from an adult in good health.

V usage is TRBV30 and J usage is TRBJ1-2; no reliable D call. The V end was cut by 4 bases, the J end by 3 bases, with 9 bases between. CDR3 size: 12 residues. Germline values: CDR1 GTSNPN, CDR2 SVGIG (reference sequence). The CDR3 region has the DNA TGTGCCTGGATGGACGAGTACTATGGCTACACCTTC. Translated, it gives CAWMDEYYGYTF.

The table lists this clone with a count of one. The chain combines TRBV6-5 with TRBJ1-3; D is uncertain. The germline gives CDR1 MNHEY, CDR2 SVGAGI. The CDR3 runs 15 residues. Trimming stripped 6 bases from V and 0 bases from J, with 12 bases between. The chain's CDR3 is CASRTTAASGNTIYF. The CDR3 nucleotides read TGTGCCAGCAGAACCACAGCCGCCTCTGGAAACACCATATATTTT.

V usage is TRBV7-2 and J usage is TRBJ1-4, with a tentative D call TRBD1 (5 bases). Trimming pared 5 bases from V and 7 bases from J, leaving 17 bases between. The CDR3 loop spans 15 amino acids. Germline CDR1 SGHTA, CDR2 FQGNSA. CDR3 protein: CASSPTGGLGEKLFF. DNA for the CDR3: TGTGCCAGCAGCCCAACGGGGGGTCTGGGTGAAAAACTGTTTTTT.

This clone has a handful of counts. J is TRBJ1-3 and V is TRBV19; 8 bases are shared with TRBD1. The CDR3 contains 16 residues. V lost 1 base to trimming and J lost 3 bases; unmatched junction nucleotides: 5. Germline V gives CDR1 LNHDA, CDR2 SQIVND (reference sequence). The CDR3: CASSIAAGQGGNTIYF. In DNA, the CDR3 is TGTGCCAGTAGTATAGCAGCCGGACAGGGTGGAAACACCATATATTTT.

The chain is built from TRBV6-2 or TRBV6-3 and TRBJ2-5; 8 bases line up with TRBD2. This CDR3 comprises 15 residues. Germline assignment: CDR1 MNHEY and CDR2 SVGEGT. The V and J ends lost 5 bases and 2 bases, in that order; junction bases with no gene match: 7. Written as DNA, the CDR3 is TGTGCCAGCAGTCCGGGACTAGACCCACAAGAGACCCAGTACTTC. As protein: CASSPGLDPQETQYF.

This clone has more than one count but fewer than ten. The rearrangement uses TRBV29-1 and TRBJ2-7; the D gene is possibly TRBD1 (6 bases). This CDR3 is built from 13 residues. CDR1 is SQVTM and CDR2 is ANQGSEA in the germline V gene. The V gene lost 6 bases and the J gene lost 2 bases, with 14 bases spanning the gap. DNA for the CDR3: TGCAGCGTAGAATGGGACATCCCCTACGAGCAGTACTTC. This encodes CSVEWDIPYEQYF.

The CDR3 nucleotides are TGTGCCACCAAAGAGGGGGCGACCGTTAACTCTGGAAACACCATATATTTT. It encodes CATKEGATVNSGNTIYF. The chain links TRBV18 to TRBJ1-3; 7 bases map to TRBD1. Germline V gives CDR1 KGHSH, CDR2 LQKENI. This CDR3 comprises 17 residues. The junction had 15 bases not matched to a gene; V was cut back by 10 bases and J by 0 bases.

This chain connects TRBV6-5 to TRBJ2-5; TRBD2 agrees at 13 bases. Germline-derived CDR1 and CDR2 are MNHEY and SVGAGI. The CDR3 spans 15 residues. V trimming: 6 bases; J trimming: 5 bases; junction bases outside the gene matches: 6. CDR3 sequence: CASRLAGGSWETQYF. Written as DNA, the CDR3 is TGTGCCAGCAGACTAGCGGGGGGGAGTTGGGAGACCCAGTACTTC.

In its sample, this clone was seen a few times. CDR3 sequence: CASRGDLGNEQYF. CDR3 nucleotides: TGTGCCAGCAGGGGAGATCTCGGGAACGAGCAGTACTTC. V and J are TRBV2 and TRBJ2-7; TRBD2 might be the D (5 bases). Germline V gene lookup returns CDR1 SNHLY and CDR2 FYNNEI. CDR3 length equals 13 residues. Trimming left V 6 bases short and J 5 bases short, with 14 bases between. The full variable domain, with the rest looked up from reference TRBV2 and TRBJ2-7, is EPEVTQTPSHQVTQMGQEVILRCVPISNHLYFYWYRQILGQKVEFLVSFYNNEISEKSEIFDDQFSVERPDGSNFTLKIRSTKLEDSAMYFCASRGDLGNEQYFGPGTRLTVT.

The J gene is TRBJ1-6, the V gene TRBV28; 8 bases line up with TRBD1. The CDR3 is 16 residues long. Germline trimming cut 2 bases from V and 5 bases from J; bases unmatched to any gene: 5. CDR1 is MDHEN, CDR2 SYDVKM, per germline. For the CDR3, the DNA is TGTGCCAGCAGTTTAGCCTGGGACAGGAATAATTCACCCCTCCACTTT. Protein: CASSLAWDRNNSPLHF.

V gene TRBV29-1 combines with J gene TRBJ1-1; D is unresolved. The V end lost 3 bases, the J end lost 3 bases, and 8 bases lay between the germline ends. The CDR3 contains 12 residues. Germline V CDR1 and CDR2: SQVTM, ANQGSEA. The CDR3 DNA reads TGCAGCGTTGATGTTGATTACACTGAAGCTTTCTTT. Amino acids: CSVDVDYTEAFF.

V is TRBV7-8 and J is TRBJ1-5; D is ambiguous. Trimming removed 5 bases from V and 0 bases from J, with 17 bases in between. Per the germline V gene, CDR1 is SGHVS and CDR2 is FQNEAQ. CDR3 length: 17 residues. The DNA of the CDR3 is TGTGCCAGCAGCCCGGTCGTAGAGGCGTTTAGCAATCAGCCCCAGCATTTT. It is translated as CASSPVVEAFSNQPQHF.

The chain employs TRBV24-1 and TRBJ2-7; TRBD2 matches 7 bases. The germline V gene has CDR1 KGHDR and CDR2 SFDVKD. V lost 3 bases to trimming and J lost 6 bases; unmatched junction nucleotides: 7. CDR3 size: 14 residues. As DNA, the CDR3 is TGTGCCACCAGTGATCGGGACTATGGTGGCGAGCAGTACTTC. Its protein product is CATSDRDYGGEQYF.

The V call is TRBV3-1 (or the pseudogene TRBV3-2), the J call TRBJ2-7; D is unresolved. The CDR3 is 13 amino acids. The ends were cut back, 5 bases at V and 3 bases at J, with 11 bases in the middle. Germline values: CDR1 LGHDT, CDR2 YNNKEL (reference sequence). This CDR3 reads CASSKGHLYEQYF. The CDR3 DNA follows: TGTGCCAGCAGCAAGGGTCACCTCTACGAGCAGTACTTC.

V gene TRBV5-1 combines with J gene TRBJ1-2; D is undetermined. V dropped 0 bases and J dropped 6 bases, with 18 bases sitting between them. CDR3 length equals 16 residues. Germline CDR1 SGHRS, CDR2 YFSETQ. Here the CDR3 reads CASSLAGLGKEDGYTF. Here the CDR3 DNA reads TGCGCCAGCAGCTTGGCCGGGTTAGGGAAGGAGGATGGCTACACCTTC.

This sequence joins TRBV28 and TRBJ2-4; a weak D match, TRBD2 (6 bases). The V gene's germline CDR1 is MDHEN and CDR2 SYDVKM. The CDR3 consists of 17 residues. Trimming left V 2 bases short and J 1 base short, with 15 bases between. CDR3 in amino acids: CASSLRRRGWAKNIQYF. The CDR3 DNA sequence: TGTGCCAGCAGTTTAAGAAGGCGGGGATGGGCCAAAAACATTCAGTACTTC. Variable domain in full (rest from reference TRBV28 and TRBJ2-4): DVKVTQSSRYLVKRTGEKVFLECVQDMDHENMFWYRQDPGLGLRLIYFSYDVKMKEKGDIPEGYSVSREKKERFSLILESASTNQTSMYLCASSLRRRGWAKNIQYFGAGTRLSVL.

The chain joins TRBV24-1 to TRBJ2-3; 12 bases line up with TRBD2. Germline-derived CDR1 and CDR2 are KGHDR and SFDVKD. After removal of 2 bases from V and 4 bases from J, the junction contained 6 bases not matched to a gene. The CDR3 totals 17 residues. CDR3 in amino acids: CATSDSLAGGLADTQYF. CDR3 sequence (DNA): TGTGCCACCAGTGATTCCCTAGCGGGGGGGCTGGCAGATACGCAGTATTTT.

V is TRBV5-6 and J is TRBJ2-7, with 11 bases matching TRBD2. Germline CDR1 is SGHDT and CDR2 is YYEEEE. This CDR3 region has 15 residues. V lost 4 bases and J lost 1; bases outside the gene matches: 4. CDR3 nucleotides: TGTGCCAGCAGCCCTAGACTAGCGGGGTCCTACGAGCAGTACTTC. It is translated as CASSPRLAGSYEQYF.

V usage is TRBV19 and J usage is TRBJ1-1; weak D call: TRBD1 (5 bases). V shed 5 bases and J shed 7 bases, with 11 bases lying between them. This CDR3 region has 12 residues. The germline CDR1 and CDR2 sequences are LNHDA and SQIVND (reference sequence). CDR3 amino acids: CASSPIRGEAFF. DNA for the CDR3: TGTGCCAGTAGTCCCATAAGGGGTGAAGCTTTCTTT.

The chain links TRBV6-1 to TRBJ2-3, with 11 bases matching TRBD2. The germline CDR1 and CDR2 sequences are MNHNS and SASEGT. This CDR3 has 16 amino acids. J gave up 4 bases and V 1 base, and 4 bases lay outside the gene matches. CDR3 sequence (DNA): TGTGCCAGCAGTGAAGTAACGACTAGCGGGGCAGATACGCAGTATTTT. Protein: CASSEVTTSGADTQYF.

This chain connects TRBV7-9 to TRBJ2-5; TRBD1 is a possible D gene (5 bases). V lost 3 bases and J 5 bases, leaving 22 bases between the germline ends. Germline V gene sequence: CDR1 SEHNR, CDR2 FQNEAQ (reference sequence). CDR3 size: 17 residues. CDR3 amino acids: CASSFGATNTLEETQYF. DNA for the CDR3: TGTGCCAGCAGCTTTGGGGCCACCAACACCCTCGAGGAGACCCAGTACTTC. Looking up the rest from reference TRBV7-9 and TRBJ2-5 gives the full variable domain: DTGVSQNPRHKITKRGQNVTFRCDPISEHNRLYWYRQTLGQGPEFLTYFQNEAQLEKSRLLSDRFSAERPKGSFSTLEIQRTEQGDSAMYLCASSFGATNTLEETQYFGPGTRLLVL.

The chain links TRBV6-5 to TRBJ1-2; a possible D gene is TRBD1 (5 bases). Trimming shortened V by 5 bases and J by 7 bases, and 17 bases separated the two germline ends. The germline CDR1 and CDR2 sequences are MNHEY and SVGAGI. The CDR3 totals 14 residues. This chain's CDR3 is CASSPQTGWRGYTF. The CDR3 bases are TGTGCCAGCAGTCCCCAAACAGGCTGGCGTGGCTACACCTTC.

This chain joins TRBV2 and TRBJ1-2; no clear D. The germline V gene has CDR1 SNHLY and CDR2 FYNNEI. This CDR3 is built from 12 residues. Trimming shortened V by 3 bases and J by 2 bases, and 4 bases separated the two germline ends. CDR3 residues: CASSEVNYGYTF. The CDR3, as DNA: TGTGCCAGCAGTGAGGTGAACTATGGCTACACCTTC. Drawing the rest from reference TRBV2 and TRBJ1-2, the complete variable domain is EPEVTQTPSHQVTQMGQEVILRCVPISNHLYFYWYRQILGQKVEFLVSFYNNEISEKSEIFDDQFSVERPDGSNFTLKIRSTKLEDSAMYFCASSEVNYGYTFGSGTRLTVV.

The rearrangement uses TRBV5-1 and TRBJ1-4; 7 bases map to TRBD1. The J segment lost 1 base and the V segment lost 2 bases, leaving 8 bases of the junction unmatched. The germline V gene has CDR1 SGHRS and CDR2 YFSETQ. This CDR3 comprises 17 residues. The CDR3 bases are TGCGCCAGCAGCTTAGGCACCACAGGGGAAACTAATGAAAAACTGTTTTTT. This codes for CASSLGTTGETNEKLFF. Combining the CDR3 with reference TRBV5-1 and TRBJ1-4 gives the whole variable domain KAGVTQTPRYLIKTRGQQVTLSCSPISGHRSVSWYQQTPGQGLQFLFEYFSETQRNKGNFPGRFSGRQFSNSRSEMNVSTLELGDSALYLCASSLGTTGETNEKLFFGSGTQLSVL.

V and J are TRBV6-5 and TRBJ1-1; TRBD1 might be the D (5 bases). Germline loops: CDR1 MNHEY, CDR2 SVGAGI. Trimming removed 6 bases from V and 1 base from J, with 12 bases in between. The length of the CDR3 is 14 residues. The CDR3 here is CASRRTQKNTEAFF. The CDR3 DNA follows: TGTGCCAGCAGAAGGACACAGAAGAACACTGAAGCTTTCTTT.

The chain employs TRBV7-2 and TRBJ2-2, with 9 bases aligning to TRBD2. The CDR3 spans 15 residues. Germline V gives CDR1 SGHTA, CDR2 FQGNSA. Germline trimming cut 1 base from V and 5 bases from J; bases unmatched to any gene: 2. The CDR3 DNA is TGTGCCAGCAGCTTAGTAGCGGGAGAGACCGGGGAGCTGTTTTTT. This encodes CASSLVAGETGELFF.

V is TRBV11-3 and J is TRBJ2-1, with no clear D. Germline V gene sequence: CDR1 SGHNT, CDR2 YENEEA. The CDR3 is made up of 13 amino acids. Trimming shortened V by 4 bases and J by 2 bases, and 6 bases separated the two germline ends. In DNA, the CDR3 is TGTGCCAGCAGCTACCCACCCTACAATGAGCAGTTCTTC. It encodes CASSYPPYNEQFF.